What follows is one T cell receptor (beta chain) and its context. Its antigen is unidentified. Then a second PCR, running roughly 6 to 12 cycles, was carried out with a sample-barcoded 5' primer and a J-beta primer mix. TCRdb redid the calling of the 5' RACE reads with MiXCR, one entry per CDR3 protein. Of about a million distinct CDR3 sequences listed, roughly 50% are singletons. The sample originates from a study of blood T cells in healthy people across ages. As for the study in general: Capture by template switching was about one barcoded beta molecule per two T cells. Whole-study findings and limits: Roughly linear declines in TCR beta diversity per million T cells occurred with age.

Germline values: CDR1 LGHNA, CDR2 YSLEER. The CDR3 contains 13 residues. V was shortened by 4 bases and J by 13 bases, with 17 bases between the two germline ends. A minimum of 5 micrograms of total RNA was extracted per sample. The source material was blood. The chain combines TRBV4-3 with TRBJ2-4; D not resolved. The TCR sequence derives from a woman in her fifties or sixties in good health. This CDR3 reads CASSRYSYNEQYF. The CDR3 DNA is TGCGCCAGCAGCCGCTATTCATACAATGAGCAGTACTTC.